This TCR beta chain was retrieved from a study of blood T cell repertoires in COVID-19. Study at large: Samples taken during acute and convalescent COVID-19 were collected in the United States, Italy and Spain.

The CDR3 has 16 amino acids. Germline V gene lookup returns CDR1 LGHNA and CDR2 YNFKEQ. Trimming took off 1 base at V and 1 base at J, with 13 bases between the two ends. Per the authors' pipeline: Using reference gene primer amplification, nucleated cell counts were estimated. Assay used: immunoSEQ multiplex PCR; TCRdb lists only in-frame clones, some missing. V, J and clone size were drawn from that table, and D and trimming were deduced from the DNA. Seen here are about 62,000 clones, 70% to 90% observed once, and the top ten hold 1.3%. The TCR originated in a woman aged 80 or older with acute or convalescent COVID-19. V is TRBV4-2 and J is TRBJ1-1; TRBD1 is a possible D gene (5 bases). Sequencing was performed on peripheral blood. CDR3 amino acids: CASSQVRAGSNTEAFF. In nucleotides, the CDR3 is TGTGCCAGCAGCCAAGTCAGGGCAGGGTCGAACACTGAAGCTTTCTTT.